This T cell receptor (beta chain) originates from a study of T cell clonotyping in hematopoietic cell transplantation. As regards this clone: Its antigen is not identified. The identical CDR3 is also encoded by other nucleotide sequences in the sample.

Sequencing was performed with immunoSEQ multiplex PCR; in TCRdb, only in-frame clones are kept and a portion is missing. The sample consists of fewer than 11,000 clones, 75% to 85% of them appearing once. The study's findings and limits: Few recipient clonotypes overlapped donors; over 95% were de novo at given depth.

The specimen was PBMCs, collected 30 days after allogeneic stem cell transplant. The TCR originated in a female patient in her thirties or forties who had an allogeneic stem cell transplant from a related donor, so T cells may come from the graft donor. Some clones in this sample may be carry-over from other donors' samples.

CDR3 sequence reads: CATHKRGEATEAFF. As DNA, the CDR3 is TGTGCCACCCACAAACGGGGTGAGGCCACTGAAGCTTTCTTT. V and J are TRBV10-3 and TRBJ1-1; D is uncertain. The CDR3 is made up of 14 amino acids. V was clipped by 10 bases and J by 4 bases, with 19 bases between them. CDR1 is ENHRY, CDR2 SYGVKD, per germline.